What follows are 15 T cell receptor beta chains derived from one specimen sequenced in a study of blood T cell repertoires in COVID-19. The assay was immunoSEQ multiplex PCR, and TCRdb's table has in-frame clones only and misses some. The repertoire includes about 210,000 clones, about four fifths of them detected once, and roughly 2.8% sits in the top ten. The sequenced sample was peripheral blood. The origin of the receptors is a man aged 45-60 years with active or convalescent COVID-19.

The CDR3 nucleotides are TGTGCCAGCAGCTTGGGACAGGGGGGATATAATGAAAAACTGTTTTTT. The encoded protein is CASSLGQGGYNEKLFF. The rearrangement links TRBV11-2 to TRBJ1-4; 11 positions match TRBD1. The ends lost 3 bases at V and 4 bases at J; junction bases unmatched: 4. The CDR3 extends over 16 amino acids. From germline, CDR1 is SGHAT and CDR2 FQNNGV.

The chain is built from TRBV19 and TRBJ2-5; TRBD2 is a possible D gene (6 bases). Trimming shortened V by 7 bases and J by 1 base, and 16 bases separated the two germline ends. The CDR3 has 15 amino acids. The germline CDR1 and CDR2 sequences are LNHDA and SQIVND (reference sequence). The CDR3 bases are TGTGCCAGTACCCAAGTCGCGGGGTTCCAAGAGACCCAGTACTTC. Its protein product is CASTQVAGFQETQYF.

The genes are TRBV29-1 and TRBJ2-1, with 9 nucleotides matching TRBD2. Germline CDR1 reads SQVTM; CDR2 reads ANQGSEA. The CDR3 runs 18 residues. V lost 6 bases to trimming and J lost 2 bases; unmatched junction nucleotides: 17. The CDR3 is CSVGGETSGKFAYNEQFF. CDR3 nucleotide sequence: TGCAGCGTGGGAGGGGAGACTAGCGGCAAGTTCGCCTACAATGAGCAGTTCTTC.

This clone was recorded a few times. This chain connects TRBV18 to TRBJ1-2; the D gene is possibly TRBD1 (5 bases). The CDR3 runs 14 residues. V shed 2 bases and J shed 7 bases, with 14 bases lying between them. Germline values: CDR1 KGHSH, CDR2 LQKENI. Here the CDR3 DNA reads TGTGCCAGCTCACCAAGTCTGATGGGGCCTGGCTACACCTTC. This codes for CASSPSLMGPGYTF.

This chain connects TRBV21-1 to TRBJ2-1; the DNA was not used to check the table's D call, TRBD2. TRBV21-1 is recorded as a pseudogene. This CDR3 is built from 16 residues. CDR3: CASSVRRVLAPGEQFF. The CDR3 nucleotides are TGTGCCAGCAGCGTTCGACGGGTACTAGCCCCCGGGGAGCAGTTCTTC.

The genes are TRBV4-1 and TRBJ2-2; 11 bases map to TRBD2. V shed 4 bases, J shed 5 bases, and the junction held 9 bases outside the gene matches. Germline loops: CDR1 MGHRA, CDR2 YSYEKL. This CDR3 contains 17 residues. The CDR3: CASSPLAGGPGTGELFF. The CDR3 DNA sequence: TGCGCCAGCAGCCCCTTAGCGGGAGGGCCGGGGACCGGGGAGCTGTTTTTT.

This chain uses TRBV4-1 with TRBJ1-2; D is uncertain. There are 14 residues in the CDR3. V lost 1 base and J lost 1, with 7 bases in between. Germline V gene sequence: CDR1 MGHRA, CDR2 YSYEKL. CDR3 coding DNA: TGCGCCAGCAGCCAAGGTCCCTTTAACTATGGCTACACCTTC. This encodes CASSQGPFNYGYTF.

The V gene is TRBV28, the J gene TRBJ2-3, with TRBD2 matching over 8 bases. V dropped 5 bases and J dropped 5; count of bases not matched to a gene: 12. Germline V gene lookup returns CDR1 MDHEN and CDR2 SYDVKM. The CDR3 length is 16 residues. CDR3 region: CASSPPGGGPVDTQYF. In DNA form, the CDR3 reads TGTGCCAGCAGTCCACCCGGCGGGGGGCCGGTAGATACGCAGTATTTT.

This clone appeared once. This sequence joins TRBV29-1 and TRBJ1-2; 7 bases are shared with TRBD1. V was clipped by 5 bases and J by 4 bases; unmatched bases: 7. The germline V gene encodes CDR1 SQVTM and CDR2 ANQGSEA. The CDR3 has 13 residues. CDR3 nucleotides: TGCAGCGTTATCCCGGGACAGATCTATGGCTACACCTTC. Translation gives CSVIPGQIYGYTF.

This clone has just one count. The CDR3 sequence is CASSSGISTNEKLFF. The CDR3 nucleotides read TGTGCCAGCAGCTCCGGGATTTCAACTAATGAAAAACTGTTTTTT. This chain joins TRBV5-6 and TRBJ1-4, with D uncertain. In germline, CDR1 is SGHDT, CDR2 YYEEEE. This CDR3 has 15 amino acids. V was trimmed by 3 bases and J by 0 bases, leaving 9 bases between them.

This clone was seen only a few times. The V gene is TRBV7-9, the J gene TRBJ1-2, with TRBD1 matching over 7 bases. The CDR3 covers 14 residues. Germline loops: CDR1 SEHNR, CDR2 FQNEAQ (reference sequence). The V and J ends lost 4 bases and 6 bases, in that order; junction bases with no gene match: 8. CDR3 in DNA: TGTGCCAGCAGCTGGCTCCAGGGGGTTAATGGCTACACCTTC. Its translation: CASSWLQGVNGYTF. The whole variable domain, remainder taken from reference TRBV7-9 and TRBJ1-2, is DTGVSQNPRHKITKRGQNVTFRCDPISEHNRLYWYRQTLGQGPEFLTYFQNEAQLEKSRLLSDRFSAERPKGSFSTLEIQRTEQGDSAMYLCASSWLQGVNGYTFGSGTRLTVV.

This chain connects TRBV4-3 to TRBJ1-1; 10 bases fit TRBD1. The CDR3 extends over 14 amino acids. V gave up 3 bases and J gave up 5 bases; unmatched junction bases: 3. The germline V gene has CDR1 LGHNA and CDR2 YSLEER. The CDR3 sequence: CASSHRTGGTEAFF. In nucleotides, the CDR3 is TGCGCCAGCAGCCATAGGACAGGGGGTACTGAAGCTTTCTTT.

The CDR3 sequence: CASRSTSGDSYEQYF. The CDR3 DNA follows: TGTGCCAGCAGATCGACTAGCGGGGATTCCTACGAGCAGTACTTC. The V and J genes are TRBV21-1 and TRBJ2-7; the table's D call TRBD2 went unverified against the DNA. TRBV21-1 is an annotated pseudogene. CDR3 size: 15 residues.

CDR3: CASSPRTGGVDTGELFF. In nucleotides, the CDR3 is TGTGCCAGCTCACCCCGGACAGGGGGCGTCGACACCGGGGAGCTGTTTTTT. The chain is built from TRBV18 and TRBJ2-2; 11 nucleotides align to TRBD1. This CDR3 has 17 residues. V shed 3 bases and J 3 bases; nucleotides not matched to a gene: 6. Germline CDR1 and CDR2: KGHSH and LQKENI.

This clone was seen just once. The V and J genes are TRBV2 and TRBJ2-2, with a possible D match to TRBD2 (5 bases). The CDR3 contains 17 residues. Germline CDR1 is SNHLY and CDR2 is FYNNEI. V lost 3 bases and J lost 2, with 16 bases in between. CDR3 in DNA: TGTGCCAGCAGTGAGGAGGACCCTCGGATTAACACCGGGGAGCTGTTTTTT. The encoded protein is CASSEEDPRINTGELFF.